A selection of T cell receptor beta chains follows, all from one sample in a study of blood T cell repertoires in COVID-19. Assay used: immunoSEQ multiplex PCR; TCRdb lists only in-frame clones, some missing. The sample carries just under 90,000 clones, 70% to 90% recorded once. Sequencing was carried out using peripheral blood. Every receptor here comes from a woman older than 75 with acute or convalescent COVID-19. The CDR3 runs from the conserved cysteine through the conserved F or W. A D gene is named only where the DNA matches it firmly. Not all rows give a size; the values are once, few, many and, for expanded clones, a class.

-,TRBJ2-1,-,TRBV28,CASIVDKTWRESRPNEQFF,TGTGCCAGCATCGTGGACAAGACATGGAGAGAATCGAGGCCGAATGAGCAGTTCTTC
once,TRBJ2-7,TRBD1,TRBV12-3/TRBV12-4,CASSSLDRATQYF,TGTGCCAGCAGTTCACTTGACAGGGCTACCCAGTACTTC
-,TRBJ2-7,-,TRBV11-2,CASSLAGTYEQYF,TGTGCCAGCAGCCTCGCCGGGACCTACGAGCAGTACTTC
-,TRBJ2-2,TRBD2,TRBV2,CASSRLAGGTGELFF,TGTGCCAGCAGTCGACTAGCGGGGGGGACCGGGGAGCTGTTTTTT
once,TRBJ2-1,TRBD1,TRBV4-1,CASSRGQGASYNEQFF,TGCGCCAGCAGTCGCGGACAGGGGGCCTCCTACAATGAGCAGTTCTTC
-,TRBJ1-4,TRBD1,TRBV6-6,CASSYSDREKLFF,TGTGCCAGCAGTTACTCGGACAGGGAAAAACTGTTTTTT
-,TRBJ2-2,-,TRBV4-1,CASSHTDHRRELFF,TGCGCCAGCAGCCACACAGACCACCGCCGGGAGCTGTTTTTT
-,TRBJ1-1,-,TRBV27,CASRAWGGKNTEAFF,TGTGCCAGCAGGGCATGGGGGGGCAAGAACACTGAAGCTTTCTTT
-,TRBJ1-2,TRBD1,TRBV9,CASSVTGTALYGYTF,TGTGCCAGCAGCGTTACCGGGACAGCCCTCTATGGCTACACCTTC
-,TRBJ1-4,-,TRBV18,CASSSSTGGEKLFF,TGTGCCAGCTCATCCTCGACAGGTGGTGAAAAACTGTTTTTT
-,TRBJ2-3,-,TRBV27,CASSLRTGTDTQYF,TGTGCCAGCAGTCTTCGGACTGGTACAGATACGCAGTATTTT
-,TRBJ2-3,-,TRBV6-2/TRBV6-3,CASSYLPGLVSDYPTDTQYF,TGTGCCAGCAGTTACTTACCCGGACTTGTTTCGGATTACCCCACAGATACGCAGTATTTT
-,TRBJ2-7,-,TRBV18,CASRQSTGMGSYEQYF,TGTGCCAGTCGTCAATCTACAGGGATGGGCTCCTACGAGCAGTACTTC
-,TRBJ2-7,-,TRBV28,CASNRVHEQYF,TGTGCCAGCAACAGGGTACACGAGCAGTACTTC
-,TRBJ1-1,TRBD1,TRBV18,CASSPGQTNTEAFF,TGTGCCAGCTCACCGGGACAGACGAACACTGAAGCTTTCTTT
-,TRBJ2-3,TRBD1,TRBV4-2,CASSQDGTGTTDTQYF,TGTGCCAGCAGCCAAGATGGGACAGGGACCACAGATACGCAGTATTTT
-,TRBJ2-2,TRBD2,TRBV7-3,CASSSAGGATGELFF,TGTGCCAGCAGCTCCGCGGGGGGGGCCACCGGGGAGCTGTTTTTT
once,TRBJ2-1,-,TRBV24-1,CATSARTVYYNEQFF,TGTGCCACCAGTGCAAGGACAGTATACTACAATGAGCAGTTCTTC
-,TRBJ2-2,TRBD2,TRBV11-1,CASNQGRASTGELFF,TGTGCCAGCAACCAAGGGAGGGCCTCCACCGGGGAGCTGTTTTTT
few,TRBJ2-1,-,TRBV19,CASSIQNEQFF,TGTGCCAGTAGTATTCAGAATGAGCAGTTCTTC
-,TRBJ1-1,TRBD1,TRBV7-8,CASSLDGMRQGARTEAFF,TGTGCCAGCAGCTTAGATGGTATGAGACAGGGGGCTCGGACTGAAGCTTTCTTT
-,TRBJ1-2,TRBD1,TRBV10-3,CAISEGQDYGYTF,TGTGCCATCAGTGAGGGACAGGACTATGGCTACACCTTC
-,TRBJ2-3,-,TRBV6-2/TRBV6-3,CASSYSGDPLDTQYF,TGTGCCAGCAGTTACTCGGGCGACCCCCTGGATACGCAGTATTTT
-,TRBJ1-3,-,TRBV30,CAWSRGGTGNTIYF,TGTGCCTGGAGTCGGGGAGGGACTGGAAACACCATATATTTT
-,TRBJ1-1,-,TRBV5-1,CASSLDYTEAFF,TGCGCCAGCAGCCTGGACTACACTGAAGCTTTCTTT
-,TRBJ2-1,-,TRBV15,CATSRGHGEVDEQFF,TGTGCCACCAGCAGAGGACATGGTGAAGTGGATGAGCAGTTCTTC
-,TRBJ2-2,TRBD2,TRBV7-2,CASSSQSGGAYTGELFF,TGTGCCAGCAGCTCCCAAAGCGGGGGGGCCTACACCGGGGAGCTGTTTTTT
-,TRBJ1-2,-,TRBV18,CASSSLGQGNYGYTF,TGTGCCAGCTCATCCCTCGGGCAGGGCAACTATGGCTACACCTTC
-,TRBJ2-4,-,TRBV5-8,CASSVGAGASAKNIQYF,TGTGCCAGCAGCGTGGGGGCGGGGGCGTCGGCCAAAAACATTCAGTACTTC
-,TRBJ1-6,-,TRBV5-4,CASSRPGGDSPLHF,TGTGCCAGCAGCCGCCCGGGGGGGGATTCACCCCTCCACTTT
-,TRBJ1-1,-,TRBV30,CAWSAQGTEAFF,TGTGCCTGGAGTGCCCAGGGTACTGAAGCTTTCTTT
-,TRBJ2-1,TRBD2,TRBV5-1,CASSLGLAEGTYNEQFF,TGCGCCAGCAGCTTGGGACTAGCGGAGGGGACTTACAATGAGCAGTTCTTC
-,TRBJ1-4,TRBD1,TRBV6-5,CASSFRDRENEKLFF,TGTGCCAGCAGCTTCCGGGACAGGGAAAATGAAAAACTGTTTTTT
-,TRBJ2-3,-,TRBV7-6,CASSLAIRTPVDTQYF,TGTGCCAGCAGCTTAGCAATTAGGACACCGGTAGATACGCAGTATTTT
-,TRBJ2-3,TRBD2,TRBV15,CATSLASGRADTQYF,TGTGCCACCAGCCTTGCTAGCGGCCGGGCAGATACGCAGTATTTT
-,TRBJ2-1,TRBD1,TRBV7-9,CASSLEQGAGQFF,TGTGCCAGCAGCTTAGAACAGGGGGCTGGGCAGTTCTTC
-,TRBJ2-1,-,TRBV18,CASSPPQGLNEQFF,TGTGCCAGCTCACCCCCTCAGGGGTTGAATGAGCAGTTCTTC
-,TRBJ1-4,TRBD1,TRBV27,CASRSPTGGAEKLFF,TGTGCCAGCAGATCCCCTACAGGGGGGGCAGAAAAACTGTTTTTT
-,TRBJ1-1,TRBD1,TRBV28,CASSRPQGGTEAFF,TGTGCCAGCAGCCGTCCACAGGGGGGTACTGAAGCTTTCTTT
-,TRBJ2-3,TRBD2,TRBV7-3,CASSLSGTSGGPDTQYF,TGTGCCAGCAGCTTAAGTGGTACTAGCGGGGGGCCAGATACGCAGTATTTT
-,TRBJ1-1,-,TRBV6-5,CASRDTGNTEAFF,TGTGCCAGCAGAGACACAGGGAACACTGAAGCTTTCTTT
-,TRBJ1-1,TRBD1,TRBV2,CASTRGRTEAFF,TGTGCCAGCACCAGGGGGCGAACTGAAGCTTTCTTT
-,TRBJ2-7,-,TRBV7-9,CASSLSAGSGEQYF,TGTGCCAGCAGCTTATCCGCAGGGTCGGGCGAGCAGTACTTC
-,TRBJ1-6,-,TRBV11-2,CASSRLAGSNSPLHF,TGTGCCAGCAGCCGCCTTGCGGGCTCCAATTCACCCCTCCACTTT
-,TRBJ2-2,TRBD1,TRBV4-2,CASSHPGQGANTGELFF,TGTGCCAGCAGCCACCCCGGACAGGGGGCGAACACCGGGGAGCTGTTTTTT
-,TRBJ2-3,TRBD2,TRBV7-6,CASSLAAGAGTDTQYF,TGTGCCAGCAGCTTAGCCGCGGGAGCGGGAACAGATACGCAGTATTTT
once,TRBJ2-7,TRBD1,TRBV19,CAPTRDREGYEQYF,TGTGCCCCTACGAGGGACAGGGAGGGATACGAGCAGTACTTC
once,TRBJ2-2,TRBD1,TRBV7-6,CASSLNGQGTGELFF,TGTGCCAGCAGCTTGAATGGACAGGGAACCGGGGAGCTGTTTTTT
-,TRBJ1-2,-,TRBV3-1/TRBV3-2,CASSPWGGDYGYTF,TGTGCCAGCAGCCCGTGGGGGGGAGACTATGGCTACACCTTC
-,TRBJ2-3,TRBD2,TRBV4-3,CASSQGLAGTDTQYF,TGCGCCAGCAGCCAAGGGCTAGCGGGAACAGATACGCAGTATTTT
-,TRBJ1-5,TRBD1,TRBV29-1,CSVAQGRNQPQHF,TGCAGCGTTGCACAGGGGCGCAATCAGCCCCAGCATTTT
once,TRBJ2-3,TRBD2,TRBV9,CASSAIAGGTDTQYF,TGTGCCAGCAGCGCAATAGCGGGAGGCACAGATACGCAGTATTTT
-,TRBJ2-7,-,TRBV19,CASTPDNYEQYF,TGTGCCAGTACCCCCGACAACTACGAGCAGTACTTC
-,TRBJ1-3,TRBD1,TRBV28,CASTLQGAGGNTIYF,TGTGCCAGCACTCTCCAGGGGGCTGGTGGAAACACCATATATTTT
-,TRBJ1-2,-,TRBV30,CAWRREGFGYGYTF,TGTGCCTGGAGGAGGGAGGGGTTCGGCTATGGCTACACCTTC
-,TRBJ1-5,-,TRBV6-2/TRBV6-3,CASSPDSHQPQHF,TGTGCCAGCAGCCCCGACTCCCATCAGCCCCAGCATTTT
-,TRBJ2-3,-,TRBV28,CASSNRGRRDTDTQYF,TGTGCCAGCAGTAACCGAGGGCGACGGGACACAGATACGCAGTATTTT
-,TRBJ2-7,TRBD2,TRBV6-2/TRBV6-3,CASSYLPGRDEQYF,TGTGCCAGCAGTTATCTTCCAGGGAGGGACGAGCAGTACTTC
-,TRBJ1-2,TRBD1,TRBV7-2,CASSLATDRGYGYTF,TGTGCCAGCAGCTTAGCGACGGACAGGGGATATGGCTACACCTTC
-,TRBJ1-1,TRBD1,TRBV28,CASSLMGDRGRETEAFF,TGTGCCAGCAGTTTAATGGGAGACAGGGGGCGCGAAACTGAAGCTTTCTTT